This TCR beta chain comes out of a study of cytomegalovirus exposure and HLA in healthy donors listed by TCRdb under 2017. The study in broad terms: According to an earlier analysis of 587 of the donors, roughly 180 million T cells yielded 90 million to 130 million unique TCR beta sequences and 250 to 350 Gb of sequence data. A later analysis re-examined previously published TCR beta repertoires from hundreds of donors and added high-resolution HLA genotyping to investigate patterns of TCR occurrence. Besides the first cohort of approximately 670 subjects, a separate validation cohort made up of 120 different subjects was used. A later genetic analysis used genome-wide SNP genotypes for about 65% of the 666 donors, treating that subset as a discovery cohort. The genetic ancestry cluster associated with self-reported Caucasian donors included around four fifths of the roughly 410 genotyped donors. Rather than using new phenotypic data, the later analysis identified candidate immune exposures from TCR beta sequences and from how often those sequences occurred across donors. The aim of the study was to test whether cataloging public T cell receptors could identify signatures of past pathogen exposure. On average, around 240,000 unique TCR beta nucleotide sequences were sequenced per donor among 300 to 500 genotyped donors of the cohort, with roughly 18% of those sequences being non-productive. To predict cytomegalovirus infection status, the study brought together high-throughput TCR immunosequencing, statistical association of individual TCRs with disease status, and machine learning. The study profiled the T cell repertoires of hundreds of subjects by immunosequencing and related them to cytomegalovirus serostatus. An early release covering roughly 600 HLA-typed donors comprised around 300 gigabases of sequencing data and about 90 million unique TCR sequences. Alongside the repertoire data, information on donor age, sex, ethnicity and CMV serostatus was compiled. HLA typing included class I and class II loci at four-digit resolution. Four to six DR-DQ haplotypes were handled as single units for association and clustering, since linkage in the cohort was strong. All discovery cohort repertoires had been generated on a single sequencing platform. An earlier analysis of fewer than 750 of the donors used high-throughput TCR beta sequencing to judge whether each TCR beta V gene segment behaved as functional or pseudogenic. Typing coverage differed by locus: A, B, C, DRB1 and DQB1 were typed in about 620-630 donors, DQA1 in 500 to 550, DPA1 in some 570, and DPB1 in approximately 450.

The junction carries 15 bases between V and J, which are trimmed by 5 bases and 11 bases respectively. Reading from cysteine to phenylalanine, the CDR3 counts 12 amino acids. Of all the DNA, just the CDR3 is kept, 36 bases in frame from base 1. CDR1 and CDR2 are drawn from the germline V gene (reference sequence): WNHNN, SYGVQD. The cohort was made up of roughly 670 healthy bone marrow donors. Cohort members were all nominally healthy when sampled, although unrecorded immune exposures were likely present. The donor tested CMV seronegative, placing the donor among the 350 or so seronegative members of the cohort. Every donor gave a peripheral blood sample, and the peripheral blood mononuclear cells from that sample were used for TCR beta sequencing. The Qiagen DNeasy Blood Extraction Kit was used to extract genomic DNA from the blood cell samples. Comment on this clone: Its binding antigen is unknown. Nothing much larger sits one base from this clone, and base qualities are not available.

Beyond this particular receptor, the publication reports: HLA typing was unavailable for some donors at each locus, so association tests used only the typed subset. Sequencing depth was assumed to be roughly uniform across donors in the presence/absence analyses, though that assumption may not hold. Linkage disequilibrium might explain the correlated functional status among segregating V segments, but an unknown experimental factor could not be excluded. The authors suggested that the approach could potentially be extended to other disease states and immunological phenotypes. According to a later analysis, most CMV-associated TCR beta chains appeared to be HLA-restricted, and the HLA associations seemed to be driven largely by CMV exposure. Only TCR beta chains were sequenced in this cohort, and the absence of alpha or paired-chain data limited detectable features. V-gene and J-gene trimming of TCR beta chains was associated with a missense DCLRE1C variant in a later genetic analysis, and the association was replicated in an independent cohort. Cytomegalovirus status was reported to be diagnosed by the classifier with high specificity and sensitivity in both the original and validation cohorts. In a later analysis, several top co-occurrence clusters were reported to appear linked to parvovirus B19, influenza, CMV and Epstein-Barr virus. A group of highly shared sequence variants was considered likely to be a technical artifact of the sequencing pipeline. For the cohort, immune exposure information was limited to CMV serostatus. A later analysis associated 15,000 or so TCR beta sequences with specific HLA alleles at a false discovery rate of 0.05. Because the 87-base-pair reads could not distinguish some IMGT-functional V segments, including TRBV6-2 and TRBV6-3, those segments were excluded. While some public TCRs were present in many individuals, most TCR sequences turned up only very rarely across donors. When HLA alleles, especially DR and DQ, strongly co-occurred, TCR associations were difficult to assign to individual alleles. A further reported finding was that TCR beta sequences accurately predicted the HLA-A and HLA-B alleles for most subjects in the first cohort. In a later analysis, HLA-associated TCR beta chains were found to be more clonally expanded and to have lower generation probabilities than equally common non-associated chains. In an earlier analysis of 587 of the donors, most TCR beta V segments appeared in productive rearrangements about 90% or about 30% of the time, broadly matching IMGT annotations. In vitro tests confirmed that a few of the cytomegalovirus-associated TCR beta chains recognize cytomegalovirus antigens. In a later analysis, TCR association rates were found to vary across HLA loci, with the most associated TCRs seen for DRB1 alleles and the fewest for HLA-C alleles. A later genetic analysis reported fewer N-insertions in productive TCRs among donors in an Asian-associated ancestry cluster than the roughly 640-donor mean. A total of 164 TCR beta chains were listed by the study as associated with cytomegalovirus. Some 15 rarely observed V segments, including chromosome 9 orphons, were excluded from the earlier analysis of approximately 500 of the donors because counts were too low.

Library preparation employed the immunoSEQ multiplex PCR assay. The multiplex PCR relied on a mix of 60 forward primers for TCR Vbeta segments and 13 reverse primers for TCR Jbeta segments. The CDR3 region of rearranged TCR beta genes was amplified from genomic DNA with a multiplex PCR assay. Amplified TCR beta libraries were sequenced as 87-base-pair reads on the Illumina HiSeq System. The authors processed their data as follows. A later analysis tallied around 87 million unique TCR beta chains across the 610 or so repertoires, and some 10 million of those chains were shared by two or more donors. To remove PCR and sequencing errors, raw reads were error-corrected and collapsed into unique sequences using a nearest-neighbor algorithm that merged closely related sequences. Alignment of CDR3 sequences to IMGT reference sequences was used to assign V, D and J gene segments. Each retained sequence needed at least a six-nucleotide match to both a V gene segment and a J gene segment. A rearrangement was called productive if the CDR3 had no stop codons and remained in frame with V and J, and every other rearrangement was called non-productive. CDR3 was defined by IMGT convention, running from the second conserved V-encoded cysteine to the conserved J-encoded phenylalanine. The earlier analysis of roughly 590 of the donors excluded any sequence lacking an unambiguous match to a single V gene segment. In an earlier analysis of approximately 610 of the donors, V segments were called functional above 56.7% productive rearrangements and were called segregating when the between-donor standard deviation exceeded 5%. To diagnose cytomegalovirus status from the catalog of TCR beta chain sequences, a statistical classification framework was built. A later analysis assigned V and J genes by comparing TCR nucleotide sequences with IMGT/GENE-DB human TR gene sequences. The TCRdist pipeline was used in a later analysis to assign CDR3 sequences and most-parsimonious VDJ recombination scenarios. In a later analysis, each TCR beta chain was defined by its CDR3 amino acid sequence together with its V-gene family, and reads without a unique V-gene family were excluded. To address suspected cross-contamination and a sequencing artifact, a later analysis removed a few hundred highly shared, low-generation-probability nucleotide sequences. A later analysis calculated a clonal expansion index for each public chain from normalized within-repertoire ranks of inferred template counts. In a later analysis, generation probabilities were computed using a VDJ recombination model fitted to out-of-frame rearrangements, and the results were checked against IGoR. In a later analysis, hypergeometric tests were used to score TCR-TCR, TCR-HLA and TCR-CMV co-occurrence, with a repertoire-size bias correction applied to TCR pairs. In a later analysis, false discovery rates were estimated by permuting HLA or CMV assignments 20 times. A later analysis grouped co-occurring TCRs with DBSCAN, adding TCRdist sequence similarity when clustering within HLA-allele-positive subsets. Repertoires with fewer than 30,000 or more than 120,000 public chains, plus five repertoires with anomalous nucleotide sharing, were excluded from co-occurrence clustering. Here the immuneACCESS table is served through TCRdb, limited to in-frame sequences with V and J called. Missing clones are a known gap in these copies; in checked studies unresolved V genes cover under half, and the rest lacks a known reason. The V and J calls and clone size come from that table; D and trimming were worked out from the DNA. The table for this sample lists 200,000 or so clones; over 60% of them were counted only once. Together, the top ten hold under 0.8% of the sample.

The material sequenced was PBMCs. The V and J genes are TRBV10-1 and TRBJ1-1; the D gene cannot be named for sure. This sequence originates from a man aged 18 to 29 in good health and CMV-seronegative. In nucleotide form, the sequence is TGCGCCAGCAGTTGGGCGGGCACGGCGGCTTTCTTT. This gives the protein CASSWAGTAAFF.